This is a list of T cell receptor beta chains from one sample in a study of molecular identifiers for immune sequencing clone quantification. A single record per CDR3 protein comes from TCRdb applying MiXCR to the PCR reads. The sample holds more than 70,000 distinct CDR3 sequences, 21% seen once. The source material was naive CD8+ T cells from blood, with Jurkat cell RNA spiked in. These receptors were obtained from a human donor in good health. Some libraries in this study had Jurkat cell RNA spiked in. Each CDR3 is given with its conserved first and last residue. D genes are given only for firm matches. Some rows have no size entry. The others give once, few or many, or a class for an expanded clone.

>many|NA|TRBJ1-1|TRBV6-1
CASSVISEEAFF
TGTGCCAGCAGTGTAATCTCAGAAGAAGCTTTCTTT
>many|TRBD1|TRBJ2-3|TRBV29-1
CSVPGTGFSTDTQYF
TGCAGCGTGCCCGGGACAGGTTTTAGCACAGATACGCAGTATTTT
>NA|NA|TRBJ2-5|TRBV3-1
CASSLDRGYQETQYF
TGTGCCAGCAGCCTCGATCGCGGGTACCAAGAGACCCAGTACTTC
>many|TRBD2|TRBJ2-7|TRBV2
CASSPGTSVYEQYF
TGTGCCAGCAGTCCCGGGACTAGCGTCTACGAGCAGTACTTC
>many|TRBD2|TRBJ2-3|TRBV7-3
CASSLEVWREDGTDTQYF
TGTGCCAGCAGCTTAGAGGTCTGGCGGGAGGATGGCACAGATACGCAGTATTTT
>NA|TRBD1|TRBJ2-1|TRBV27
CASDFWTGRNNEQFF
TGTGCCAGTGATTTCTGGACAGGGCGCAACAATGAGCAGTTCTTC
>many|TRBD2|TRBJ2-3|TRBV20-1
CSARDLELAGVTQYF
TGCAGTGCTAGAGATCTCGAACTAGCGGGAGTTACGCAGTATTTT
>many|NA|TRBJ2-2|TRBV29-1
CSARTGNTGELFF
TGCAGCGCCCGGACGGGGAACACCGGGGAGCTGTTTTTT
>NA|NA|TRBJ2-1|TRBV10-3
CAIGVNDNEQFF
TGTGCCATCGGGGTTAATGACAATGAGCAGTTCTTC
>many|NA|TRBJ1-4|TRBV5-1
CASSFAGLTATNEKLFF
TGCGCCAGCAGCTTTGCAGGGTTGACTGCAACTAATGAAAAACTGTTTTTT
>many|NA|TRBJ2-3|TRBV30
CAYHRDPSRGDTQYF
TGTGCCTACCACCGGGACCCCTCTCGGGGAGATACGCAGTATTTT
>many|TRBD2|TRBJ2-7|TRBV19
CASSIDQGLAGYEQYF
TGTGCCAGTAGTATAGACCAAGGACTAGCGGGTTACGAGCAGTACTTC
>few|NA|TRBJ2-7|TRBV27
CASSGSSYEQYF
TGTGCCAGCAGTGGCAGCTCCTACGAGCAGTACTTC
>few|NA|TRBJ2-3|TRBV19
CASGWGSLSTDTQYF
TGTGCCAGTGGGTGGGGGAGCCTGAGCACAGATACGCAGTATTTT
>many|TRBD1|TRBJ1-1|TRBV28
CASSLTGGGTEAFF
TGTGCCAGCAGTTTAACAGGGGGCGGCACTGAAGCTTTCTTT
>many|NA|TRBJ2-3|TRBV14
CASSHTQGSYTQYF
TGTGCCAGCAGCCACACCCAGGGGTCATATACGCAGTATTTT
>NA|TRBD1|TRBJ2-6|TRBV19
CASRDSSGANVLTF
TGTGCCAGTCGGGACAGCTCTGGGGCCAACGTCCTGACTTTC
>NA|NA|TRBJ2-7|TRBV15
CATSVRAPTYEQYF
TGTGCCACCAGCGTCCGGGCCCCGACCTACGAGCAGTACTTC
>few|NA|TRBJ2-7|TRBV28
CASSLSRARETGEQYF
TGTGCCAGCAGTTTATCTAGGGCGCGGGAAACGGGCGAGCAGTACTTC
>many|NA|TRBJ2-7|TRBV7-9
CASSSWTGSYEQYF
TGTGCCAGCAGCTCATGGACTGGTTCCTACGAGCAGTACTTC
>NA|TRBD2|TRBJ2-7|TRBV4-1
CASSQVVHRLAGHEQYF
TGCGCCAGCAGCCAAGTAGTCCATCGCCTAGCGGGTCACGAGCAGTACTTC
>few|TRBD2|TRBJ2-5|TRBV7-9
CASSPKREGSLAETQYF
TGTGCCAGCAGCCCTAAGCGGGAGGGGTCTTTGGCGGAGACCCAGTACTTC
>few|NA|TRBJ1-5|TRBV11-3
CASSLSFLPPQNQPQHF
TGTGCCAGCAGCTTATCGTTCCTCCCCCCCCAAAATCAGCCCCAGCATTTT